The 26 T cell receptor beta chains presented below share a single source sample, sequenced in a study of blood T cell repertoires in COVID-19. Sequenced by immunoSEQ multiplex PCR; TCRdb stores in-frame clones only, minus some. The data contain a few hundred thousand clones, approximately 90% of them seen just once; the ten biggest clones take up around 9.3%. Specimen: PBMCs or T cells enriched from blood (not recorded which). These receptor sequences come from a woman in her fifties or sixties who had recovered from COVID-19.

The chain links TRBV5-4 to TRBJ2-1; 15 bases line up with TRBD2. With 7 bases clipped from V and 7 bases from J, the junction kept 9 bases outside the gene matches. The germline V gene has CDR1 SGHNT and CDR2 YYREEE (reference sequence). The CDR3 extends over 16 amino acids. In DNA, the CDR3 is TGTGCCAGCGATCAGGGACTAGCGGGGGGAAAGAATGAGCAGTTCTTC. Residues: CASDQGLAGGKNEQFF.

The chain is built from TRBV7-9 and TRBJ2-7; possibly TRBD1 for D (6 bases). This CDR3 region has 12 residues. CDR1 and CDR2 (germline): SEHNR, FQNEAQ (reference sequence). Deletions cut 4 bases from V and 5 bases from J, with 9 bases between. CDR3 protein: CASSSGVHEQYF. The CDR3 nucleotides are TGTGCCAGCAGCTCAGGGGTACACGAGCAGTACTTC. The full variable domain, its missing parts supplied by reference TRBV7-9 and TRBJ2-7, is DTGVSQNPRHKITKRGQNVTFRCDPISEHNRLYWYRQTLGQGPEFLTYFQNEAQLEKSRLLSDRFSAERPKGSFSTLEIQRTEQGDSAMYLCASSSGVHEQYFGPGTRLTVT.

V gene TRBV6-5 combines with J gene TRBJ2-5, with 7 bases that match TRBD1. The CDR3 covers 15 residues. Germline-derived CDR1 and CDR2 are MNHEY and SVGAGI. Losses at the gene ends were 7 bases for V and 3 bases for J; bases not matched to a gene: 11. Here the CDR3 DNA reads TGTGCCAGCATTCAACGTGGGACAGCAAAAGAGACCCAGTACTTC. Protein product: CASIQRGTAKETQYF.

This clone was counted a few times. The CDR3 region has the DNA TGTGCCAGCGGAAGACAGGCCCCCGGGGAGCTGTTTTTT. Translating it yields CASGRQAPGELFF. V is TRBV2 and J is TRBJ2-2; perhaps TRBD1 as D (6 bases). This CDR3 comprises 13 residues. CDR1 and CDR2 from the germline V gene are SNHLY and FYNNEI. Trimming left V 8 bases short and J 6 bases short, with 13 bases between.

This sequence joins TRBV27 and TRBJ2-5; 9 bases are a match to TRBD1. The CDR3 is 14 amino acids. J gave up 5 bases and V 6 bases, and 7 bases lay outside the gene matches. Germline V gene sequence: CDR1 MNHEY, CDR2 SMNVEV (reference sequence). The CDR3 bases are TGTGCCAGCAGGTCGACAGGGGGAGGGGAGACCCAGTACTTC. Amino acids: CASRSTGGGETQYF.

The rearrangement links TRBV19 to TRBJ1-2; D is perhaps TRBD1 (6 bases). The CDR3 extends over 13 amino acids. Germline V gene lookup returns CDR1 LNHDA and CDR2 SQIVND (reference sequence). The V and J ends lost 7 bases and 10 bases respectively, with 19 bases between them. The CDR3 sequence is CASNGGARGDYTF. DNA of the CDR3: TGTGCCAGTAATGGGGGGGCCAGGGGTGACTACACCTTC.

This rearrangement joins TRBV5-5 to TRBJ1-2, with a possible D match to TRBD1 (6 bases). CDR3 length: 14 amino acids. Trimming shortened V by 0 bases and J by 1 base, and 7 bases separated the two germline ends. Looked up from germline, CDR1 is SGHKS and CDR2 is YYEKEE (reference sequence). CDR3 amino acids: CASSLGTVNYGYTF. The DNA of the CDR3 is TGTGCCAGCAGCTTGGGGACAGTTAACTATGGCTACACCTTC. Complete variable domain (other parts from reference TRBV5-5 and TRBJ1-2): DAGVTQSPTHLIKTRGQQVTLRCSPISGHKSVSWYQQVLGQGPQFIFQYYEKEERGRGNFPDRFSARQFPNYSSELNVNALLLGDSALYLCASSLGTVNYGYTFGSGTRLTVV.

The chain joins TRBV5-1 to TRBJ1-2; a weak D match, TRBD1 (5 bases). Germline V CDR1 and CDR2: SGHRS, YFSETQ. CDR3 length equals 13 residues. Trimming removed 0 bases at V and 8 bases at J, with 11 bases between. Here the CDR3 DNA reads TGCGCCAGCAGCTTGGGAGCGGGGCACGGCTACACCTTC. Amino acids: CASSLGAGHGYTF.

In this sample, this clone turned up a few times. The chain links TRBV11-2 to TRBJ1-3; D perhaps matches TRBD1 (5 bases). Germline V gene sequence: CDR1 SGHAT, CDR2 FQNNGV. V lost 3 bases and J 3 bases, leaving 6 bases between the germline ends. This CDR3 has 13 residues. This CDR3 is CASSFRVGNTIYF. CDR3 nucleotides: TGTGCCAGCAGCTTCAGGGTTGGAAACACCATATATTTT. The full variable domain, completed using reference TRBV11-2 and TRBJ1-3, is EAGVAQSPRYKIIEKRQSVAFWCNPISGHATLYWYQQILGQGPKLLIQFQNNGVVDDSQLPKDRFSAERLKGVDSTLKIQPAKLEDSAVYLCASSFRVGNTIYFGEGSWLTVV.

The sample holds a few counts of this clone. V gene TRBV2 combines with J gene TRBJ1-2; possible D gene TRBD1, 5 bases. The CDR3 sequence is 13 residues long. CDR1 SNHLY and CDR2 FYNNEI come from the germline V gene. Trimming shortened V by 9 bases and J by 11 bases, and 22 bases separated the two germline ends. The CDR3 region is CASYAGPGSTYTF. The CDR3 coding sequence is TGTGCCAGTTACGCGGGACCAGGTTCCACTTACACCTTC.

J is TRBJ1-2 and V is TRBV28; D is unresolved. Germline V CDR1 and CDR2: MDHEN, SYDVKM. V shed 2 bases and J shed 4 bases, with 11 bases lying between them. The length of the CDR3 is 14 residues. CDR3 bases: TGTGCCAGCAGTTTACAACCGGGAATCTATGGCTACACCTTC. As protein: CASSLQPGIYGYTF.

The rearrangement links TRBV5-6 to TRBJ1-3; tentative D call: TRBD1 (5 bases). This CDR3 contains 15 residues. In germline, CDR1 is SGHDT, CDR2 YYEEEE. Trimming cost V 1 base and J 4 bases, with 12 bases left between them. CDR3 loop: CASSLLTEMGNTIYF. The DNA for the CDR3 is TGTGCCAGCAGCTTGTTGACAGAAATGGGAAACACCATATATTTT.

The rearrangement links TRBV6-2 or TRBV6-3 to TRBJ1-2; possible D gene TRBD1, 5 bases. Germline V gene lookup returns CDR1 MNHEY and CDR2 SVGEGT. Deletions cut 6 bases from V and 5 bases from J, with 19 bases between. This CDR3 has 15 amino acids. DNA for the CDR3: TGTGCCAGCAGCTTCTTCAAGACAGCATCTTATGGCTACACCTTC. Encoded protein: CASSFFKTASYGYTF.

The chain joins TRBV7-9 to TRBJ2-2; no clear D. There are 16 residues in the CDR3. The V and J ends lost 4 bases and 1 base respectively, with 13 bases between them. Germline CDR1 and CDR2: SEHNR and FQNEAQ (reference sequence). CDR3 region: CASSSPGYENTGELFF. The CDR3 region has the DNA TGTGCCAGCAGCTCGCCCGGTTACGAGAACACCGGGGAGCTGTTTTTT.

The chain joins TRBV4-1 to TRBJ1-2; D unresolved. There are 15 residues in the CDR3. Germline V gives CDR1 MGHRA, CDR2 YSYEKL. The V end lost 4 bases, the J end lost 3 bases, and 15 bases lay between the germline ends. This chain's CDR3 is CASSPLGRKDYGYTF. DNA of the CDR3: TGCGCCAGCAGCCCCCTAGGTCGAAAGGACTATGGCTACACCTTC.

This chain uses TRBV19 with TRBJ1-2, with 7 bases aligning to TRBD1. V shed 6 bases and J 0 bases; nucleotides not matched to a gene: 7. CDR3 size: 15 residues. CDR1 and CDR2 from the germline V gene are LNHDA and SQIVND (reference sequence). The CDR3 reads CASSLPGTANYGYTF. Written as DNA, the CDR3 is TGTGCCAGTAGCCTTCCCGGGACAGCTAACTATGGCTACACCTTC.

The genes are TRBV12-3 or TRBV12-4 and TRBJ1-2; perhaps TRBD1 as D (6 bases). Between the trimmed V and J ends, which lost 6 bases and 6 bases, there was a span of 14 bases. This CDR3 is built from 13 residues. In DNA form, the CDR3 reads TGTGCCAGCAGCCAGGGGTTTTCCAATGGCTACACCTTC. This encodes CASSQGFSNGYTF.

The chain couples TRBV6-5 to TRBJ2-7; 10 bases align to TRBD1. CDR3 size: 15 residues. V lost 5 bases to trimming and J lost 5 bases; unmatched junction nucleotides: 9. Germline V gene lookup returns CDR1 MNHEY and CDR2 SVGAGI. CDR3 in amino acids: CASSTGTGALDEQYF. The CDR3 bases are TGTGCCAGCAGTACCGGGACAGGGGCTCTGGACGAGCAGTACTTC.

This clone showed up just a few times. The V and J genes are TRBV6-6 and TRBJ1-2; the match to TRBD1 covers 8 bases. Germline loops: CDR1 MNHNY, CDR2 SVGAGI (reference sequence). The CDR3 extends over 17 amino acids. V was pared by 5 bases and J by 6 bases, with 17 bases of the junction left unmatched. The CDR3 sequence is CASSLLAVSGGMDGYTF. CDR3 sequence (DNA): TGTGCCAGCAGTCTACTAGCCGTATCAGGGGGCATGGATGGCTACACCTTC.

The chain is built from TRBV6-5 and TRBJ1-2; tentatively, D is TRBD1 (6 bases). The germline gives CDR1 MNHEY, CDR2 SVGAGI. Between the trimmed V and J ends, which lost 5 bases and 1 base, there was a span of 14 bases. The CDR3 length is 15 residues. The CDR3 nucleotides read TGTGCCAGCAGTAGGGGGGGACTGCGTAACTATGGCTACACCTTC. This encodes CASSRGGLRNYGYTF.

The chain combines TRBV10-3 with TRBJ1-1; weak D call: TRBD1 (6 bases). The germline V and J ends were trimmed by 6 bases and 3 bases, with 14 bases remaining between them. Germline V gene lookup returns CDR1 ENHRY and CDR2 SYGVKD. This CDR3 has 14 residues. CDR3 nucleotide sequence: TGTGCCATCAGCGTAAGGGGGTCCGACACTGAAGCTTTCTTT. Translating it yields CAISVRGSDTEAFF.

The V gene is TRBV9, the J gene TRBJ2-3; D gene unclear. Between the trimmed V and J ends, which lost 0 bases and 5 bases, there was a span of 7 bases. CDR1 SGDLS and CDR2 YYNGEE come from the germline V gene. The CDR3 covers 13 residues. The chain's CDR3 is CASSVGGGDTQYF. Here the CDR3 DNA reads TGTGCCAGCAGCGTAGGAGGTGGAGATACGCAGTATTTT.

DNA of the CDR3: TGTGCCAGCAGCCAAGCCCGGGGGAGTCAGCCCCAGCATTTT. Protein sequence: CASSQARGSQPQHF. The chain links TRBV3-1 (or the pseudogene TRBV3-2) to TRBJ1-5; possibly TRBD1 for D (5 bases). The germline V and J ends were trimmed by 1 base and 6 bases, with 10 bases remaining between them. This CDR3 has 14 amino acids. Germline-derived CDR1 and CDR2 are LGHDT and YNNKEL (reference sequence).

The chain joins TRBV29-1 to TRBJ1-2; perhaps TRBD1 as D (6 bases). CDR3 length: 15 residues. V lost 3 bases and J 2 bases, leaving 16 bases between the germline ends. The germline gives CDR1 SQVTM, CDR2 ANQGSEA. As DNA, the CDR3 is TGCAGCGTTGATCTGGACAGCCTTACCAACTATGGCTACACCTTC. It translates to CSVDLDSLTNYGYTF.

V gene TRBV7-9 combines with J gene TRBJ1-3, with TRBD1 matching 8 bases. There are 14 residues in the CDR3. The junction had 5 bases not matched to a gene; V was cut back by 6 bases and J by 4 bases. Looked up from germline, CDR1 is SEHNR and CDR2 is FQNEAQ (reference sequence). CDR3 bases: TGTGCCAGCAGGGAGGACAGGGCCGGAAACACCATATATTTT. Encoded protein: CASREDRAGNTIYF.

This rearrangement joins TRBV19 to TRBJ1-1; no clear D. The V and J ends lost 3 bases and 3 bases respectively, with 8 bases between them. The CDR3 is 13 residues long. From germline, CDR1 is LNHDA and CDR2 SQIVND (reference sequence). CDR3 amino acids: CASSMGGYTEAFF. Written as DNA, the CDR3 is TGTGCCAGTAGTATGGGCGGGTACACTGAAGCTTTCTTT.